The 29 T cell receptor beta chains presented below share a single source sample, sequenced in a study of human T cells and chemical hapten exposure. Stated time point: pre-sensitization, week 0. The sample's treatment: therapeutic diphenylcyclopropenone sensitization with weekly scalp DPC. TCRdb called the RACE reads again in MiXCR, with one record for every CDR3 protein. The sample contains a few hundred thousand distinct CDR3 sequences, 4.5% to 7% of which appear only once. The material was whole blood, obtained in connection with sensitization to the hapten diphenylcyclopropenone (DPC). These receptors all stem from a woman younger than 35 with alopecia areata. Some clones in this sample may be carry-over from other donors' samples.

There are many counts of this clonotype. V usage is TRBV6-5 and J usage is TRBJ2-3; 10 nucleotides line up with TRBD2. The trim removed 9 bases at V and 4 bases at J, leaving 4 bases unmatched. CDR1 MNHEY and CDR2 SVGAGI come from the germline V gene. This CDR3 is 13 amino acids long. CDR3 nucleotide sequence: TGTGCCAGTCAGCGGGGGGGCTCAGATACGCAGTATTTT. This sequence encodes CASQRGGSDTQYF.

There are a few counts of this clonotype. This chain connects TRBV29-1 to TRBJ1-1; a possible D gene is TRBD1 (6 bases). Trimming took off 4 bases at V and 4 bases at J, with 10 bases between the two ends. Looked up from germline, CDR1 is SQVTM and CDR2 is ANQGSEA. The length of the CDR3 is 12 residues. The CDR3: CSVGRGATEAFF. The DNA for the CDR3 is TGCAGCGTTGGGAGGGGGGCCACTGAAGCTTTCTTT.

This clonotype was found a few times. CDR3 DNA sequence: TGTGCCAGCAGCCAGGACCGATGGAATAATTCACCCCTCCACTTT. Translation: CASSQDRWNNSPLHF. The chain links TRBV6-2 or TRBV6-3 to TRBJ1-6; D is unclear. V shed 6 bases and J shed 5 bases, with 14 bases lying between them. Germline CDR1 and CDR2: MNHEY and SVGEGT. CDR3 size: 15 residues.

This clonotype was detected ten times or more. CDR3 DNA sequence: TGTGCCAGCAGCCAAACGCCGGACTACGAGCAGTACTTC. It is translated as CASSQTPDYEQYF. The rearrangement links TRBV3-1 to TRBJ2-7; D unclear. The CDR3 loop spans 13 amino acids. Deletions cut 2 bases from V and 3 bases from J, with 8 bases between. Germline V gene lookup returns CDR1 LGHDT and CDR2 YNNKEL (reference sequence).

This clonotype was seen repeatedly, ten times or more. The chain joins TRBV12-3 or TRBV12-4 to TRBJ1-1; D call uncertain. Between the trimmed V and J ends, which lost 2 bases and 1 base, there was a span of 8 bases. The CDR3 has 14 amino acids. CDR3 nucleotides: TGTGCCAGCAGTTTATTAGGGTGGAACACTGAAGCTTTCTTT. Residues: CASSLLGWNTEAFF.

This clonotype showed up just a few times. The gene calls are TRBV12-3 or TRBV12-4 and TRBJ1-2; no firm D call. The CDR3 has 12 residues. V lost 6 bases, J lost 3 bases, and 8 bases lay in between. The CDR3 is CASSFTDYGYTF. The DNA of the CDR3 is TGTGCCAGCAGCTTCACCGACTATGGCTACACCTTC.

The rearrangement uses TRBV29-1 and TRBJ2-3; the D is unclear. The V end was cut by 3 bases, the J end by 1 base, with 8 bases between. The length of the CDR3 is 13 residues. The V gene's germline CDR1 is SQVTM and CDR2 ANQGSEA. CDR3 coding DNA: TGCAGCGTTGATGCTCGCCGCACAGATACGCAGTATTTT. This gives the protein CSVDARRTDTQYF.

This clonotype showed up just a few times. This chain connects TRBV12-3 or TRBV12-4 to TRBJ1-2, with D unclear. V was clipped by 3 bases and J by 8 bases, with 22 bases between them. This CDR3 spans 16 amino acids. CDR3 protein: CASSFAPGLVSGGYTF. As DNA, the CDR3 is TGTGCCAGCAGTTTTGCGCCAGGCCTAGTTTCGGGAGGCTACACCTTC.

This clonotype came up a few times. CDR3 residues: CASSLAPTGGENGYTF. The DNA of the CDR3 is TGTGCCAGCAGCTTAGCTCCGACAGGGGGCGAGAATGGCTACACCTTC. The J gene is TRBJ1-2, the V gene TRBV7-2, with 10 bases matching TRBD1. The CDR3 sequence is 16 residues long. The V gene end was trimmed by 0 bases and the J gene end by 6 bases; junction bases not matched to a gene: 7. Germline V lookup: CDR1 SGHTA, CDR2 FQGNSA.

With respect to this clonotype: A much larger clone differs from this one at a single base, so this may be a read error. The chain is built from TRBV4-3 and TRBJ2-4; a possible D gene is TRBD1 (5 bases). The germline gives CDR1 LGHNA, CDR2 YSLEER. This CDR3 has 16 amino acids. V lost 0 bases and J 1 base, leaving 10 bases between the germline ends. For the CDR3, the DNA is TGCGCCAGCAGCCAAGATTACAAGGGGGCCAAAAACATTCAGTACTTC. Protein sequence: CASSQDYKGAKNIQYF.

V is TRBV7-2 and J is TRBJ1-6, with D possibly matching TRBD1 (6 bases). Trimming shortened V by 7 bases and J by 3 bases, and 16 bases separated the two germline ends. CDR1 and CDR2 (germline): SGHTA, FQGNSA. The length of the CDR3 is 16 residues. For the CDR3, the DNA is TGTGCCAGCACCGAAAGGGGGGTCCTCTATAATTCACCCCTCCACTTT. This gives the protein CASTERGVLYNSPLHF.

The DNA of the CDR3 is TGTGCTAGTGCCGATCACTGGGGGGGACAGAGAGGTTACGAGCAGTACTTC. It specifies CASADHWGGQRGYEQYF. The chain links TRBV12-5 to TRBJ2-7; the D call may be TRBD1 or TRBD2 (7 bases each). This CDR3 is 17 amino acids long. Per the germline V gene, CDR1 is LGHNT and CDR2 is FRNRAP. Trimming took off 7 bases at V and 4 bases at J, with 26 bases between the two ends.

The table lists this clonotype with many counts. Because the CDR3's place on the DNA is in doubt, the DNA is left out and the CDR3 is given as listed by TCRdb. This sequence joins TRBV27 and TRBJ1-3. The CDR3 spans 14 residues, counting both ends. CDR1 MNHEY and CDR2 SMNVEV come from the germline V gene (reference sequence). The CDR3 loop reads CASSSSRSGNTIYF.

This CDR3 reads CASRAGGDQPQHF. Here the CDR3 DNA reads TGTGCCAGCAGGGCAGGGGGGGATCAGCCCCAGCATTTT. The rearrangement links TRBV12-3 or TRBV12-4 to TRBJ1-5; 7 bases agree with TRBD1. V lost 6 bases and J lost 5; bases outside the gene matches: 4. This CDR3 is 13 amino acids long.

This clonotype was detected only a few times. The rearrangement uses TRBV7-3 and TRBJ1-1; D gene ambiguous. Germline CDR1 and CDR2: SGHTA and FQGTGA. Trimming shortened V by 2 bases and J by 3 bases, and 7 bases separated the two germline ends. The CDR3 runs to 13 residues. For the CDR3, the DNA is TGTGCCAGCAGCTTACAGTCAGACACTGAAGCTTTCTTT. Protein: CASSLQSDTEAFF.

The chain carries TRBV5-8 and TRBJ2-4; TRBD1 might be the D (6 bases). Per germline, CDR1 SGHTS and CDR2 YDEGEE. The CDR3 runs to 15 residues. V was shortened by 2 bases and J by 3 bases, with 12 bases between the two germline ends. The CDR3 nucleotides are TGTGCCAGCAGCTTAACAGGGAACCTCAAAAACATTCAGTACTTC. Its translation is CASSLTGNLKNIQYF.

In its sample, this clonotype was seen a few times. The chain joins TRBV4-2 to TRBJ2-3; TRBD1 or TRBD2 may be the D gene (5 bases each). Looked up from germline, CDR1 is LGHNA and CDR2 is YNFKEQ. Trimming cost V 3 bases and J 2 bases, with 18 bases left between them. This CDR3 has 17 residues. CDR3 region: CASSQRGGPGSTDTQYF. The CDR3, as DNA: TGTGCCAGCAGCCAGAGGGGCGGGCCAGGATCCACAGATACGCAGTATTTT.

This clonotype was seen at least ten times. This chain connects TRBV7-9 to TRBJ1-1; D is undetermined. The CDR3 has 12 residues. Trimming took 4 bases from V and 5 from J, leaving 8 bases between them. Looked up from germline, CDR1 is SEHNR and CDR2 is FQNEAQ (reference sequence). The CDR3 spells CASSWTSTEAFF. The CDR3 DNA sequence: TGTGCCAGCAGCTGGACTTCTACTGAAGCTTTCTTT.

In this sample, this clonotype turned up many times. The J gene is TRBJ2-1, the V gene TRBV5-1; D remains unclear. V shed 7 bases and J shed 0 bases, with 8 bases lying between them. This CDR3 is built from 13 residues. Germline CDR1 is SGHRS and CDR2 is YFSETQ. The CDR3 loop reads CASAPPSYNEQFF. In DNA, the CDR3 is TGCGCCAGCGCTCCCCCCTCCTACAATGAGCAGTTCTTC.

This clonotype has a handful of counts. The rearrangement links TRBV5-1 to TRBJ2-3; 8 positions agree with TRBD1. V shed 4 bases, J shed 1 base, and the junction held 5 bases outside the gene matches. The CDR3 consists of 15 residues. The V gene's germline CDR1 is SGHRS and CDR2 YFSETQ. CDR3 nucleotides: TGCGCCAGCAGCATACAGGGACAGGGCACAGATACGCAGTATTTT. It translates to CASSIQGQGTDTQYF.

The chain is built from TRBV4-1 and TRBJ1-1, with D unresolved. CDR3 size: 14 residues. V lost 4 bases, J lost 4 bases, and 13 bases lay in between. Per germline, CDR1 MGHRA and CDR2 YSYEKL. The CDR3: CASSPSKGSTEAFF. CDR3 nucleotides: TGCGCCAGCAGCCCATCTAAGGGAAGCACTGAAGCTTTCTTT.

V and J are TRBV14 and TRBJ1-2; no clear D. CDR1 is SGHDN, CDR2 FVKESK, per germline. With 4 bases removed from V and 7 bases from J, the gap between germline ends came to 13 bases. The CDR3 consists of 13 residues. Here the CDR3 reads CASSPPGDLGYTF. CDR3 DNA: TGTGCCAGCAGCCCCCCGGGAGATCTTGGCTACACCTTC.

The J gene is TRBJ2-4, the V gene TRBV11-1; 9 positions agree with TRBD1. The ends lost 5 bases at V and 1 base at J; junction bases unmatched: 18. The CDR3 spans 20 residues. Per germline, CDR1 SGHAT and CDR2 FQDESV (reference sequence). As DNA, the CDR3 is TGTGCCAGCAGCACAGGGACAGGGACCTATTACCATTCGGCCAAAAACATTCAGTACTTC. This sequence encodes CASSTGTGTYYHSAKNIQYF.

Only a few counts were recorded for this clonotype. The chain is built from TRBV10-3 and TRBJ2-7; tentative D call: TRBD2 (5 bases). Germline V CDR1 and CDR2: ENHRY, SYGVKD. The CDR3 sequence is 11 residues long. With 4 bases removed from V and 7 bases from J, the gap between germline ends came to 8 bases. CDR3 in amino acids: CAISVGGEQYF. The CDR3 nucleotides are TGTGCCATCAGTGTCGGCGGGGAGCAGTACTTC.

V gene TRBV20-1 combines with J gene TRBJ1-4; TRBD1 aligns across 11 bases. Germline V gene sequence: CDR1 DFQATT, CDR2 SNEGSKA (reference sequence). The CDR3 is 16 amino acids. J was trimmed by 3 bases and V by 1 base; bases with no gene match: 4. This CDR3 reads CSARGTGGVANEKLFF. The CDR3 DNA reads TGCAGTGCTAGAGGGACAGGGGGCGTCGCTAATGAAAAACTGTTTTTT.

J is TRBJ2-3 and V is TRBV20-1; possible D gene TRBD2, 7 bases. Per the germline V gene, CDR1 is DFQATT and CDR2 is SNEGSKA (reference sequence). V lost 4 bases and J lost 0, with 11 bases in between. The CDR3 covers 14 residues. CDR3 in amino acids: CSATGGTSTDTQYF. The CDR3 DNA follows: TGCAGTGCTACGGGGGGCACTAGCACAGATACGCAGTATTTT.

This clonotype has a count of ten or more. The chain combines TRBV10-3 with TRBJ1-5; 7 nucleotides line up with TRBD1. V lost 5 bases, J lost 6 bases, and 7 bases stayed unmatched. CDR1 and CDR2 from the germline V gene are ENHRY and SYGVKD. The CDR3 runs 14 residues. The CDR3 here is CAISLQGGGQPQHF. In DNA form, the CDR3 reads TGTGCCATCAGTCTTCAGGGGGGCGGTCAGCCCCAGCATTTT.

This clonotype was seen repeatedly, ten times or more. The rearrangement uses TRBV5-5 and TRBJ2-3; D ambiguous. CDR3 length: 15 residues. Germline CDR1 reads SGHKS; CDR2 reads YYEKEE (reference sequence). Trimming left V 4 bases short and J 2 bases short, with 14 bases between. The DNA for the CDR3 is TGTGCCAGCAGCCTTAGACCCCCAACCACAGATACGCAGTATTTT. Translation gives CASSLRPPTTDTQYF.

V gene TRBV5-6 combines with J gene TRBJ2-1; D might be TRBD1 or TRBD2, each matching 6 bases. The V gene's germline CDR1 is SGHDT and CDR2 YYEEEE. V dropped 2 bases and J dropped 0 bases, with 15 bases sitting between them. The CDR3 is 17 amino acids. In nucleotides, the CDR3 is TGTGCCAGCAGCTTAGAAGGGGGGAAGAGCTCCTACAATGAGCAGTTCTTC. Translating gives CASSLEGGKSSYNEQFF.